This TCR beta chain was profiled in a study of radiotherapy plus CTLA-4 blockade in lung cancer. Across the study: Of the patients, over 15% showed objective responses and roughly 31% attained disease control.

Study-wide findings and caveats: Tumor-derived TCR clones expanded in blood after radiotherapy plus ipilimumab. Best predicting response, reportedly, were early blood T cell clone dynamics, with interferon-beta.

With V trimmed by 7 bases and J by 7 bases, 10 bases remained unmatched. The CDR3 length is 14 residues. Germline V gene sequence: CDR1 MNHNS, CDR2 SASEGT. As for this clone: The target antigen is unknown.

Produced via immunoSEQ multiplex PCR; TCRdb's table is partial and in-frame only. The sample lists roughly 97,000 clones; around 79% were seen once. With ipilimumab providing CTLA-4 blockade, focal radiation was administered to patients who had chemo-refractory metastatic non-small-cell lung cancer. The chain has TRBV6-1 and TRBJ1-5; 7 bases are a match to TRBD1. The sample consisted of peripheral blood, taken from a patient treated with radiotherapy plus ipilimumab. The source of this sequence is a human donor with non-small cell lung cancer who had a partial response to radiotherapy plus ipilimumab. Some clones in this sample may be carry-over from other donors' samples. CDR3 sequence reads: CASNSDRFSQPQHF. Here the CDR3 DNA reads TGTGCCAGCAATTCGGACAGGTTCAGCCAGCCCCAGCATTTT.